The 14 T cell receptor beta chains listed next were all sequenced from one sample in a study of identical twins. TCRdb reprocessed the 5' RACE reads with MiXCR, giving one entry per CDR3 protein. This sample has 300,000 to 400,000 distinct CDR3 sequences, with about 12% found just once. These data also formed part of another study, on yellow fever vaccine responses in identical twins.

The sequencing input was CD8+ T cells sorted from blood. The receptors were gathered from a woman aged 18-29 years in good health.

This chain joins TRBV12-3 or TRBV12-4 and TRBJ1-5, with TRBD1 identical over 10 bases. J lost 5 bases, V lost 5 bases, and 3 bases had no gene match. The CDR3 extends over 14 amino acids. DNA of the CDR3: TGTGCCAGCAGTATGACAGGGGGCCATCAGCCCCAGCATTTT. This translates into CASSMTGGHQPQHF.

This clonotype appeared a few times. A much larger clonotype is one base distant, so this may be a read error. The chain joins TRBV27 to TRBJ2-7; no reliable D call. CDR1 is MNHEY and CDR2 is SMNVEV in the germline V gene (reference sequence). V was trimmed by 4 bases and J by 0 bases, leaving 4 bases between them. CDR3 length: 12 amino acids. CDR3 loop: CASSSRSYEQYF. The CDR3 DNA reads TGTGCCAGCAGTTCCCGCTCCTACGAGCAGTACTTC.

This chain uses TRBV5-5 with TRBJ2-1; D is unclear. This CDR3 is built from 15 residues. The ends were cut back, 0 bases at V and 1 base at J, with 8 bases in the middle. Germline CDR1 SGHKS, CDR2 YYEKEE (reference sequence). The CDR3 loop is CASSLVRTSYNEQFF. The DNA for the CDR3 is TGTGCCAGCAGCTTGGTCCGAACTTCCTACAATGAGCAGTTCTTC.

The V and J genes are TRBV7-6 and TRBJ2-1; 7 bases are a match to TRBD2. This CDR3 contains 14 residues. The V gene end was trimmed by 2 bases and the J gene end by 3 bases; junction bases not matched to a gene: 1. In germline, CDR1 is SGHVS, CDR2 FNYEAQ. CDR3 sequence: CASSLRGDYNEQFF. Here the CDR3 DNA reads TGTGCCAGCAGCTTACGGGGGGACTACAATGAGCAGTTCTTC.

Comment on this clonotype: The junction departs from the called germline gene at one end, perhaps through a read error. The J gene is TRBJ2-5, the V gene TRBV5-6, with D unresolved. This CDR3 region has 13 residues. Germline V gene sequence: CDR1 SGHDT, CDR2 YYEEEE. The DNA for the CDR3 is TGTGTCAGCAACGTGGTTCAGCAAGAGACCCAGTACTTC. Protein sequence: CVSNVVQQETQYF.

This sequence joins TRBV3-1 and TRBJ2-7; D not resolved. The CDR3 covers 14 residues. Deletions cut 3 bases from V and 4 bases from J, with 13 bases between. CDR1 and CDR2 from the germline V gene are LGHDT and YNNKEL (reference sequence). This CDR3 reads CASSHADGPYEQYF. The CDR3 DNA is TGTGCCAGCAGCCACGCGGACGGCCCGTACGAGCAGTACTTC.

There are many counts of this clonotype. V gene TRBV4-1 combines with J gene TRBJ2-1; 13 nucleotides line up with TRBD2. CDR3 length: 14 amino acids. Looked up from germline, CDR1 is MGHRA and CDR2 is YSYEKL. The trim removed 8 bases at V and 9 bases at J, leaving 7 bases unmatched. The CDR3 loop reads CASAGLAGAGEQFF. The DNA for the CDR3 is TGCGCCAGCGCCGGACTAGCGGGAGCGGGTGAGCAGTTCTTC.

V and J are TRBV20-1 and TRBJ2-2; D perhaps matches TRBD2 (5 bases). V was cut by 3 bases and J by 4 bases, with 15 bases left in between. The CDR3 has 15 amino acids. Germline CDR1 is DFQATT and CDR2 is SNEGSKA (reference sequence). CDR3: CSASSSRISTGELFF. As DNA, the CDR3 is TGCAGTGCTAGTTCTAGCAGGATATCCACCGGGGAGCTGTTTTTT.

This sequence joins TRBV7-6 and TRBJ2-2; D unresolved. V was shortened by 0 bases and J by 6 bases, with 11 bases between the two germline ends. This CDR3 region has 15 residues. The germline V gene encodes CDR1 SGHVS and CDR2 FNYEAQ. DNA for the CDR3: TGTGCCAGCAGCTTAGCGGTTGGGCCTTCCGGGGAGCTGTTTTTT. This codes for CASSLAVGPSGELFF.

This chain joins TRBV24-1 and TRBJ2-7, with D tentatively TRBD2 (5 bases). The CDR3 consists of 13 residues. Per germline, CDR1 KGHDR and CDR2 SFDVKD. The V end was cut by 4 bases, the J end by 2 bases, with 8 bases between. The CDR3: CATSDPGTYEQYF. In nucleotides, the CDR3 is TGTGCCACCAGTGACCCCGGGACCTACGAGCAGTACTTC.

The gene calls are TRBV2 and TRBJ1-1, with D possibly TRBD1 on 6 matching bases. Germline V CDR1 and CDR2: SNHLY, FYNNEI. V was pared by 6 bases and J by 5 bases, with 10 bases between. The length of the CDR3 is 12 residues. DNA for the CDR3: TGTGCCAGCAGGGGGGCACGGACTGAAGCTTTCTTT. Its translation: CASRGARTEAFF.

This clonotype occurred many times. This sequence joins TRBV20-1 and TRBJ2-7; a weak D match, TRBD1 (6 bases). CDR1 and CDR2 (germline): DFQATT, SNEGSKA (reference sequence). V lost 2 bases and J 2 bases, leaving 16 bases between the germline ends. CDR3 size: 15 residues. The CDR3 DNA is TGCAGTGCTAGATCGACCCAGGGGTTTGCCTACGAGCAGTACTTC. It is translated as CSARSTQGFAYEQYF.

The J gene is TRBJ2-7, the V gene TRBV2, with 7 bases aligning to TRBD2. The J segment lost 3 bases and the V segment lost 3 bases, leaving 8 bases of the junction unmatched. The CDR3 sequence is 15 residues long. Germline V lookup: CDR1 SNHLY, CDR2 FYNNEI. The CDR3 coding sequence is TGTGCCAGCAGTGAGTGGCTAGCGGAGAACTACGAGCAGTACGTC. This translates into CASSEWLAENYEQYV.

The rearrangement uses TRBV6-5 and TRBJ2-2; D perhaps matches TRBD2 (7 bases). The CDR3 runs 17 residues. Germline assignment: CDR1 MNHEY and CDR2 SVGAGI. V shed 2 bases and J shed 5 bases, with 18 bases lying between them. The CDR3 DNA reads TGTGCCAGCAGTTACGGGTGGGGGGGCCCGATTACCGGGGAGCTGTTTTTT. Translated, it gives CASSYGWGGPITGELFF.